The 29 T cell receptor beta chains presented below share a single source sample, sequenced in a study of shared clonotypes between healthy human individuals. Profiled with immunoSEQ multiplex PCR; TCRdb holds only in-frame clones, not every one. The table records over 2 million clones, about 95% of them present only once. It was CD45RO-negative cells, positively selected for CCR7, that made up naive CD8 cells, with terminally differentiated effector memory CD45RA+ cells excluded. Sequences were obtained from naive CD8+ T cells sorted from blood. The receptors shown here come from a man aged 18 to 35 in good health.

The genes are TRBV6-5 and TRBJ2-1; 10 positions match TRBD1. Germline assignment: CDR1 MNHEY and CDR2 SVGAGI. V shed 2 bases, J shed 8 bases, and the junction held 9 bases outside the gene matches. This CDR3 is 16 amino acids long. CDR3 protein: CASSYGTGEVRYEQFF. CDR3 nucleotides: TGTGCCAGCAGTTACGGGACAGGGGAGGTACGGTATGAGCAGTTCTTC.

The chain carries TRBV19 and TRBJ2-7; no definite D call. V was pared by 8 bases and J by 6 bases, with 11 bases between. CDR3 size: 11 residues. Per the germline V gene, CDR1 is LNHDA and CDR2 is SQIVND (reference sequence). The CDR3 reads CASSNPGEQYF. Written as DNA, the CDR3 is TGTGCCAGTTCTAACCCGGGCGAGCAGTACTTC.

The chain combines TRBV25-1 with TRBJ2-7; weak D call: TRBD1 (6 bases). This CDR3 is 15 amino acids long. Trimming removed 5 bases at V and 0 bases at J, with 14 bases between. Germline V gene data show CDR1 as MGHDK and CDR2 as SYGVNS. CDR3 sequence reads: CASSRDKPPSYEQYF. The DNA of the CDR3 is TGTGCCAGCAGTAGGGACAAGCCCCCCTCCTACGAGCAGTACTTC.

This clone was recorded once. The chain carries TRBV12-5 and TRBJ1-3; D may be TRBD1 (5 bases). This CDR3 region has 14 residues. Germline CDR1 and CDR2: LGHNT and FRNRAP. The CDR3 coding sequence is TGTGCCTCAGGGACTTTTGGATCTGGAAACACCATATATTTT. This translates into CASGTFGSGNTIYF.

The chain joins TRBV28 to TRBJ1-2, with 7 bases identical to TRBD1. This CDR3 has 15 residues. Germline CDR1 is MDHEN and CDR2 is SYDVKM. V lost 5 bases and J lost 5; bases outside the gene matches: 11. DNA of the CDR3: TGTGCCAGCAGTCCCGCGGAGGGGGCTCGATATGGCTACACCTTC. This translates into CASSPAEGARYGYTF.

This chain connects TRBV10-2 to TRBJ2-7; weak D call: TRBD2 (5 bases). Trimming took off 8 bases at V and 4 bases at J, with 6 bases between the two ends. The CDR3 is 10 residues long. Germline V lookup: CDR1 WSHSY, CDR2 SAAADI. CDR3 sequence reads: CASGGYEQYF. The CDR3 coding sequence is TGCGCCAGCGGCGGGTACGAGCAGTACTTC.

The chain recombines TRBV7-8 with TRBJ2-2; unclear D gene. This CDR3 comprises 14 residues. Trimming took off 1 base at V and 4 bases at J, with 7 bases between the two ends. Germline V gives CDR1 SGHVS, CDR2 FQNEAQ. The CDR3 is CASSLGVPTGELFF. CDR3 bases: TGTGCCAGCAGCTTAGGGGTACCCACCGGGGAGCTGTTTTTT.

CDR3 sequence (DNA): TGCGCCAGCAGCCAAGATTCGGCTAGCGGGAGCAATGAGCAGTTCTTC. Protein product: CASSQDSASGSNEQFF. This rearrangement joins TRBV4-1 to TRBJ2-1; 10 bases are shared with TRBD2. V shed 0 bases, J shed 6 bases, and the junction held 5 bases outside the gene matches. Germline-derived CDR1 and CDR2 are MGHRA and YSYEKL. The CDR3 covers 16 residues.

The V call is TRBV4-1, the J call TRBJ1-6; 7 nucleotides line up with TRBD1. Per germline, CDR1 MGHRA and CDR2 YSYEKL. CDR3 size: 15 residues. With V trimmed by 1 base and J by 8 bases, 5 bases remained unmatched. The CDR3 loop reads CASSQVWDSYSPLHF. The CDR3 DNA sequence: TGCGCCAGCAGCCAAGTATGGGACAGTTATTCACCCCTCCACTTT.

The table lists this clone with a count of one. V gene TRBV4-3 combines with J gene TRBJ2-1; 9 bases are shared with TRBD2. J gave up 5 bases and V 7 bases, and 9 bases lay outside the gene matches. This CDR3 region has 15 residues. Germline CDR1 is LGHNA and CDR2 is YSLEER. The CDR3 loop is CASKFSVAGDNEQFF. The CDR3 DNA sequence: TGCGCCAGCAAATTTTCGGTAGCGGGGGACAATGAGCAGTTCTTC.

V usage is TRBV5-1 and J usage is TRBJ2-1, with 10 positions matching TRBD1. V shed 0 bases, J shed 6 bases, and the junction held 3 bases outside the gene matches. Germline V CDR1 and CDR2: SGHRS, YFSETQ. This CDR3 region has 15 residues. CDR3: CASSLAGTGVNEQFF. The CDR3, as DNA: TGCGCCAGCAGCTTGGCCGGGACAGGGGTCAATGAGCAGTTCTTC.

The rearrangement uses TRBV10-3 and TRBJ2-2, with 7 bases that match TRBD1. The CDR3 spans 12 residues. Losses at the gene ends were 11 bases for V and 6 bases for J; bases not matched to a gene: 6. CDR1 ENHRY and CDR2 SYGVKD come from the germline V gene. CDR3 DNA: TGTGCCTACCTGGACAGGTCCGGGGAGCTGTTTTTT. The encoded protein is CAYLDRSGELFF.

The rearrangement uses TRBV7-8 and TRBJ2-1, with 14 nucleotides matching TRBD2. The germline gives CDR1 SGHVS, CDR2 FQNEAQ. V lost 1 base and J lost 0; bases outside the gene matches: 5. This CDR3 is built from 19 residues. For the CDR3, the DNA is TGTGCCAGCAGCTTAGGACTAGCGGGAGGGCTTAGCTCCTACAATGAGCAGTTCTTC. Protein sequence: CASSLGLAGGLSSYNEQFF.

V usage is TRBV5-6 and J usage is TRBJ2-7; 8 bases match TRBD2. Unmatched junction bases numbered 15, after V lost 4 bases and J lost 3 bases. Germline V gene data show CDR1 as SGHDT and CDR2 as YYEEEE. The CDR3 loop spans 17 amino acids. As DNA, the CDR3 is TGTGCCAGCAGCCTGCTACCACCCGGGACTAGTGACTACGAGCAGTACTTC. This sequence encodes CASSLLPPGTSDYEQYF.

This chain links TRBV10-3 with TRBJ2-3; 10 bases fit TRBD1. The CDR3 runs 17 residues. Unmatched junction bases numbered 7, after V lost 0 bases and J lost 4 bases. Germline V CDR1 and CDR2: ENHRY, SYGVKD. The CDR3 is CAISESAGTGDSDTQYF. CDR3 in DNA: TGTGCCATCAGTGAGTCTGCCGGGACAGGGGACTCAGATACGCAGTATTTT.

The CDR3 DNA sequence: TGTGCCAGCAGCTTAGCCGGGGACTTCTATACACCCCTCCACTTT. This translates into CASSLAGDFYTPLHF. V is TRBV7-9 and J is TRBJ1-6, with D perhaps TRBD1 (5 bases). This CDR3 is 15 amino acids long. Between the trimmed V and J ends, which lost 0 bases and 11 bases, there was a span of 14 bases. Germline CDR1 SEHNR, CDR2 FQNEAQ (reference sequence).

The chain employs TRBV6-1 and TRBJ1-1, with D maybe TRBD1 (6 bases). The V and J ends lost 7 bases and 1 base respectively, with 16 bases between them. Germline V gene sequence: CDR1 MNHNS, CDR2 SASEGT. The CDR3 is 15 residues long. The CDR3 spells CASTNSRGANTEAFF. The CDR3 DNA reads TGTGCCAGCACTAATTCCAGGGGCGCGAACACTGAAGCTTTCTTT.

This clone has a single count. This chain links TRBV13 with TRBJ2-1; TRBD2 matches 14 bases. This CDR3 region has 18 residues. Germline V gene data show CDR1 as PRHDT and CDR2 as FYEKMQ (reference sequence). V shed 7 bases, J shed 0 bases, and the junction held 8 bases outside the gene matches. CDR3 protein: CASTQSTSGGVSYNEQFF. In DNA form, the CDR3 reads TGTGCCAGCACCCAATCGACTAGCGGGGGGGTCTCCTACAATGAGCAGTTCTTC.

The chain recombines TRBV11-3 with TRBJ2-3; 8 nucleotides align to TRBD2. This CDR3 region has 13 residues. V lost 6 bases and J lost 3; bases outside the gene matches: 2. Per germline, CDR1 SGHNT and CDR2 YENEEA. The CDR3 loop is CASSREGTDTQYF. For the CDR3, the DNA is TGTGCCAGCAGTCGGGAGGGTACAGATACGCAGTATTTT.

In this sample, this clone turned up once. The chain has TRBV7-9 and TRBJ2-3, with TRBD2 matching over 8 bases. The CDR3 has 15 residues. J gave up 3 bases and V 3 bases, and 5 bases lay outside the gene matches. CDR1 SEHNR and CDR2 FQNEAQ come from the germline V gene (reference sequence). CDR3 sequence reads: CASSFEREFTDTQYF. The CDR3 DNA is TGTGCCAGCAGCTTTGAGCGGGAGTTTACAGATACGCAGTATTTT.

A single count supports this clone. Other nucleotide sequences from this sample produce the same CDR3. The CDR3 is CASSLLGGSYEQYF. In DNA, the CDR3 is TGCGCCAGCAGCTTGTTAGGGGGCTCCTACGAGCAGTACTTC. The rearrangement uses TRBV5-1 and TRBJ2-7; D is possibly TRBD1 (6 bases). This CDR3 spans 14 amino acids. Between the trimmed V and J ends, which lost 1 base and 0 bases, there was a span of 8 bases. CDR1 and CDR2 from the germline V gene are SGHRS and YFSETQ.

The chain links TRBV7-9 to TRBJ2-7; D unresolved. V lost 6 bases and J lost 3, with 12 bases in between. This CDR3 spans 13 amino acids. Germline CDR1 SEHNR, CDR2 FQNEAQ (reference sequence). CDR3 sequence: CASRLTPGYEQYF. In DNA form, the CDR3 reads TGTGCCAGCAGACTCACCCCAGGCTACGAGCAGTACTTC.

DNA of the CDR3: TGTGCCAGCAGTGACCGGACAGAGCTCTATGGCTACACCTTC. Its protein product is CASSDRTELYGYTF. The chain carries TRBV2 and TRBJ1-2; D is perhaps TRBD1 (6 bases). CDR3 length: 14 residues. The V and J ends lost 3 bases and 4 bases respectively, with 12 bases between them. CDR1 is SNHLY and CDR2 is FYNNEI in the germline V gene.

The rearrangement uses TRBV7-2 and TRBJ2-7, with D unresolved. V lost 1 base, J lost 3 bases, and 7 bases lay in between. Germline CDR1 is SGHTA and CDR2 is FQGNSA. This CDR3 has 13 amino acids. The CDR3 protein is CASSLDGDYEQYF. The CDR3 coding sequence is TGTGCCAGCAGCTTAGATGGGGACTACGAGCAGTACTTC.

CDR3 nucleotides: TGCGCCAGCAGCCAGACACGGACAGGGCAAAACTATGGCTACACCTTC. Translating gives CASSQTRTGQNYGYTF. The V call is TRBV4-1, the J call TRBJ1-2, with 8 bases lining up with TRBD1. The CDR3 has 16 amino acids. V gave up 3 bases and J gave up 2 bases; unmatched junction bases: 8. Looked up from germline, CDR1 is MGHRA and CDR2 is YSYEKL.

This chain connects TRBV7-6 to TRBJ2-5; D unclear. The CDR3 consists of 13 residues. Germline values: CDR1 SGHVS, CDR2 FNYEAQ. V lost 3 bases and J 5 bases, leaving 10 bases between the germline ends. The CDR3 loop reads CASSLNLWETQYF. Here the CDR3 DNA reads TGTGCCAGCAGCTTGAACCTCTGGGAGACCCAGTACTTC.

Notes on this clone: Other DNA variants within this sample encode the same CDR3. The V gene is TRBV7-9, the J gene TRBJ2-7, with unresolved D. CDR1 is SEHNR, CDR2 FQNEAQ, per germline (reference sequence). CDR3 length: 12 amino acids. The V end was cut by 1 base, the J end by 2 bases, with 3 bases between. CDR3 loop: CASSLVAYEQYF. CDR3 in DNA: TGTGCCAGCAGCTTAGTAGCCTACGAGCAGTACTTC.

The J gene is TRBJ2-7, the V gene TRBV29-1; D is possibly TRBD1 (6 bases). This CDR3 contains 13 residues. The V end lost 3 bases, the J end lost 0 bases, and 9 bases lay between the germline ends. Per the germline V gene, CDR1 is SQVTM and CDR2 is ANQGSEA. The CDR3 region is CSVDPGHSYEQYF. The CDR3 DNA follows: TGCAGCGTTGATCCGGGACACTCCTACGAGCAGTACTTC.

The rearrangement uses TRBV18 and TRBJ1-4; 10 positions match TRBD1. This CDR3 region has 15 residues. In germline, CDR1 is KGHSH, CDR2 LQKENI. With 4 bases clipped from V and 8 bases from J, the junction kept 7 bases outside the gene matches. DNA of the CDR3: TGTGCCAGCTCACAAGGGACAGGGGTAGGAGAAAAACTGTTTTTT. Amino acid sequence: CASSQGTGVGEKLFF.